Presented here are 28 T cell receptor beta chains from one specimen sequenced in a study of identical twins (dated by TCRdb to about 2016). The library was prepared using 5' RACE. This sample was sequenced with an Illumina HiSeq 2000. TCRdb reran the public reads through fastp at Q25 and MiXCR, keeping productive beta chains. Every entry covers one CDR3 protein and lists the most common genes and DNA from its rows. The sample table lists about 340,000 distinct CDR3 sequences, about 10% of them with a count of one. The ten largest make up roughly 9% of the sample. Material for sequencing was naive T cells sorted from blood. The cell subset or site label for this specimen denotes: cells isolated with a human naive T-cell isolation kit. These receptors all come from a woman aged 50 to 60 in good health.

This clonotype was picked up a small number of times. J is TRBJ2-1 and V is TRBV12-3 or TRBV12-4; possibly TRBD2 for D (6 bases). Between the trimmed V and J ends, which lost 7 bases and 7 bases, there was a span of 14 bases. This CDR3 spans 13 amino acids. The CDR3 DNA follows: TGTGCCAGCACGCAAGTACTAGCTAATGAGCAGTTCTTC. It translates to CASTQVLANEQFF.

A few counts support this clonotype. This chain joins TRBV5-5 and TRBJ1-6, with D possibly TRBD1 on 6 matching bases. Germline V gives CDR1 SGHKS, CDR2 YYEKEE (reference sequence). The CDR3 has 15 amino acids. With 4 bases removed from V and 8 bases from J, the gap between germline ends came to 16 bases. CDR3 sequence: CASSPRGGRDSPLHF. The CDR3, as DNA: TGTGCCAGCAGCCCGAGAGGGGGGAGGGATTCACCCCTCCACTTT.

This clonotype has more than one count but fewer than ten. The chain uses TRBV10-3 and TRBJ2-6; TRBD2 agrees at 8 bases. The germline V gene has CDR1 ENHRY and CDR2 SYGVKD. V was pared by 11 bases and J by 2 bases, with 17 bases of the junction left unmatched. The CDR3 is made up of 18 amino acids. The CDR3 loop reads CAFSAGGNLLAGANVLTF. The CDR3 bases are TGTGCCTTCTCCGCGGGGGGCAACCTCTTGGCTGGGGCCAACGTCCTGACTTTC.

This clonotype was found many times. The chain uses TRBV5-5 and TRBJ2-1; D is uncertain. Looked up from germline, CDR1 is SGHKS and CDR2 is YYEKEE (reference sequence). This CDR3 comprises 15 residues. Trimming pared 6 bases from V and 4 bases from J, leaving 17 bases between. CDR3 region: CASTYWGSRYNEQFF. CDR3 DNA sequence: TGTGCCAGCACCTACTGGGGAAGCCGGTACAATGAGCAGTTCTTC.

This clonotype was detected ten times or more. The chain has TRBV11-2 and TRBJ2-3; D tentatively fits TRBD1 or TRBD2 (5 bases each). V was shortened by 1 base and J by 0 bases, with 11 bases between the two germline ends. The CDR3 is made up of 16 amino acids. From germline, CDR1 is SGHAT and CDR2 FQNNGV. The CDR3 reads CASSLGSGQSTDTQYF. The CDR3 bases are TGTGCCAGCAGCTTAGGTTCGGGGCAGAGCACAGATACGCAGTATTTT.

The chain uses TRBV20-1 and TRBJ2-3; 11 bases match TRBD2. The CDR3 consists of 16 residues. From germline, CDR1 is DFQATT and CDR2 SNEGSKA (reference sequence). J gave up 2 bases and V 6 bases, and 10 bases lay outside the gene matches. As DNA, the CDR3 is TGCAGTGCCATTTCCGGGACTAGCGGAAACACAGATACGCAGTATTTT. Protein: CSAISGTSGNTDTQYF.

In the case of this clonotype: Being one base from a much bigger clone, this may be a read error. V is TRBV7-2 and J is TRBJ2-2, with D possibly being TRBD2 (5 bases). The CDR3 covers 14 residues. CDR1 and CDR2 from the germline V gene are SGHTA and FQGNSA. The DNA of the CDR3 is TGTGCCAGCAGCTTAGGAGCGTTAGCCGGGGATCTGTTTTTT. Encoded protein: CASSLGALAGDLFF. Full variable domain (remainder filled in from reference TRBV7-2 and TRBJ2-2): GAGVSQSPSNKVTEKGKDVELRCDPISGHTALYWYRQSLGQGLEFLIYFQGNSAPDKSGLPSDRFSAERTGGSVSTLTIQRTQQEDSAVYLCASSLGALAGDLFFGEGSRLTVL.

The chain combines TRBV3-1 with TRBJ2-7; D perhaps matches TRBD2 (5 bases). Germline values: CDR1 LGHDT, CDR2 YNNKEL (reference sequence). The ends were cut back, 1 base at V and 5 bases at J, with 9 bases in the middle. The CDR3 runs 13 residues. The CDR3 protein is CASSQVPGNEQYF. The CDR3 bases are TGTGCCAGCAGCCAAGTTCCCGGGAACGAGCAGTACTTC.

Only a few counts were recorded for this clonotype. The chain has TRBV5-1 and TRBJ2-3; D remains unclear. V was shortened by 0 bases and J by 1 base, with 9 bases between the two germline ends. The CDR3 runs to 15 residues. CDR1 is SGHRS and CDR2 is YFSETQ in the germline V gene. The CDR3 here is CASSLAAPGTDTQYF. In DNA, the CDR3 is TGCGCCAGCAGCTTGGCAGCCCCCGGCACAGATACGCAGTATTTT.

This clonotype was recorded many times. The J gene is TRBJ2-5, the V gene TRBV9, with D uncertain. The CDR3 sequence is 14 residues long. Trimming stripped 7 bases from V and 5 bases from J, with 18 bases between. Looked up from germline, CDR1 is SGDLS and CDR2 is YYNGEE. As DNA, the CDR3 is TGTGCCAGCTCCAGAGGTGGAAAAGGGGAGACCCAGTACTTC. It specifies CASSRGGKGETQYF. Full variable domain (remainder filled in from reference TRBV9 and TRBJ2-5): DSGVTQTPKHLITATGQRVTLRCSPRSGDLSVYWYQQSLDQGLQFLIQYYNGEERAKGNILERFSAQQFPDLHSELNLSSLELGDSALYFCASSRGGKGETQYFGPGTRLLVL.

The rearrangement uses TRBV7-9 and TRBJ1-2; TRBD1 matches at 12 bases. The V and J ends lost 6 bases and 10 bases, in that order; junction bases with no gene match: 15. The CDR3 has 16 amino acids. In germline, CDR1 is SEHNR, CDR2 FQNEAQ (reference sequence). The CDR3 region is CASRTDMGQGAGNYTF. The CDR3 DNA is TGTGCCAGCAGGACGGATATGGGACAGGGGGCTGGAAACTACACCTTC.

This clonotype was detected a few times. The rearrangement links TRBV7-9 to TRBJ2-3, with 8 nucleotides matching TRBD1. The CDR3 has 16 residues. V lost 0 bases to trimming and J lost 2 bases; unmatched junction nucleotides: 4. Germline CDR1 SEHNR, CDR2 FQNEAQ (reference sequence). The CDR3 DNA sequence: TGTGCCAGCAGCTTAGCTCGGGACAGGTCCACAGATACGCAGTATTTT. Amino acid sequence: CASSLARDRSTDTQYF.

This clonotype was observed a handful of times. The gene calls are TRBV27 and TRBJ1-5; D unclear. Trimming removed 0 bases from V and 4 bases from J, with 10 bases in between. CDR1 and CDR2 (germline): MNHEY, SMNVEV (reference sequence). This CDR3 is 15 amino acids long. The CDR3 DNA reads TGTGCCAGCAGTTTATCAGGTCCGGGAAATCAGCCCCAGCATTTT. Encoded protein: CASSLSGPGNQPQHF.

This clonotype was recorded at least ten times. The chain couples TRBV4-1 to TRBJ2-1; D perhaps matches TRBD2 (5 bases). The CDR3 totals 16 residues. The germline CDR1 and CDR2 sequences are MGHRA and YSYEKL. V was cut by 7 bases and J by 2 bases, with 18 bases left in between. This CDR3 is CASTSSTRLPYNEQFF. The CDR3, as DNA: TGCGCCAGCACCAGTAGTACTAGACTGCCCTACAATGAGCAGTTCTTC.

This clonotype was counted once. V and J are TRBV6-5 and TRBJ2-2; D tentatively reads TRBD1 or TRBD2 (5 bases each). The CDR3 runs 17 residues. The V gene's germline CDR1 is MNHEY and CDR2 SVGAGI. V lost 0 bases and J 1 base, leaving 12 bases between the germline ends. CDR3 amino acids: CASSYSNSGRNTGELFF. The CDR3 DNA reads TGTGCCAGCAGTTACTCGAATTCAGGGAGGAACACCGGGGAGCTGTTTTTT.

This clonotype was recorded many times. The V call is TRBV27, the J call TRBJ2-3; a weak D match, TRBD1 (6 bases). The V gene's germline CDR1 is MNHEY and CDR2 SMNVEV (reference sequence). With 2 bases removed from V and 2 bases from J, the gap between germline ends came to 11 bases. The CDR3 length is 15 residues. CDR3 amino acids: CASSLLQGITDTQYF. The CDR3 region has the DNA TGTGCCAGCAGTTTACTGCAGGGGATCACAGATACGCAGTATTTT.

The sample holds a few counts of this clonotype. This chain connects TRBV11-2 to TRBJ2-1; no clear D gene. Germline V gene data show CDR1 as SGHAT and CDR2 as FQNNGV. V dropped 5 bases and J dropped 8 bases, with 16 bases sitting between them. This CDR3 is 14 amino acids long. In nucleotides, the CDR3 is TGTGCCAGCAGCCTCCTTCCTGGGTGGGATGAGCAGTTCTTC. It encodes CASSLLPGWDEQFF.

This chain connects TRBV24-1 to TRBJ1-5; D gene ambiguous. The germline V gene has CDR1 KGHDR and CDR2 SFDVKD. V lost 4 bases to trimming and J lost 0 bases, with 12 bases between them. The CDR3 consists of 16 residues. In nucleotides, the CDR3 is TGTGCCACCAGTGACCAGTCTCACTATAGCAATCAGCCCCAGCATTTT. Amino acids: CATSDQSHYSNQPQHF.

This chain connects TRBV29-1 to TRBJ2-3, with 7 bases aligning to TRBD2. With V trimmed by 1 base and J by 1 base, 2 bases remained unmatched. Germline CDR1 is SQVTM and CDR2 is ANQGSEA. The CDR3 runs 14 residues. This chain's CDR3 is CSVEGGRGTDTQYF. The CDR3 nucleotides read TGCAGCGTTGAAGGCGGGAGAGGCACAGATACGCAGTATTTT.

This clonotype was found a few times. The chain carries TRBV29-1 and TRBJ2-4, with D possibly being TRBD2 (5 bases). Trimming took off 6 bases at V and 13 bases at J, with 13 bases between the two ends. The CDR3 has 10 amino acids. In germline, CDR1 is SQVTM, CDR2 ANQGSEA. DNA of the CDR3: TGCAGCGTGTTGGGCCCGGGACAGTACTTC. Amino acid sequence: CSVLGPGQYF.

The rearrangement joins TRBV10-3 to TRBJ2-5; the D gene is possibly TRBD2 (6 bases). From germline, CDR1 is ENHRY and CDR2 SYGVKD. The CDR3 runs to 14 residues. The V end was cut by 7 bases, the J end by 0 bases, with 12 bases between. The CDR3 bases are TGTGCCATCACACCCGGCGGGAACCAAGAGACCCAGTACTTC. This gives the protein CAITPGGNQETQYF.

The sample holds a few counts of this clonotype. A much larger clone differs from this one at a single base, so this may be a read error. In DNA form, the CDR3 reads TGTGCCAGCAGCACGGACTGGTCTCGATACTTC. It encodes CASSTDWSRYF. The chain links TRBV12-3 or TRBV12-4 to TRBJ2-5; maybe TRBD2 (5 bases). This CDR3 is built from 11 residues. Trimming pared 6 bases from V and 14 bases from J, leaving 16 bases between.

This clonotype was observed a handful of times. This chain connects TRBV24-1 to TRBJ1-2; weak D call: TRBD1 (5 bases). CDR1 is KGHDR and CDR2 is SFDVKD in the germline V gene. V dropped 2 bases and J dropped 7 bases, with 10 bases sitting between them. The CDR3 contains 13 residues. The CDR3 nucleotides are TGTGCCACCAGTGATTCAGGGCTCTCTGGCTACACCTTC. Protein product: CATSDSGLSGYTF.

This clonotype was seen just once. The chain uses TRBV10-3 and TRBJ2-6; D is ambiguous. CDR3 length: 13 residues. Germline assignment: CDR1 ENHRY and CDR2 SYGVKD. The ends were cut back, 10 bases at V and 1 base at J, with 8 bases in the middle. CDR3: CASLGSGANVLTF. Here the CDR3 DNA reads TGTGCCAGCCTAGGATCTGGGGCCAACGTCCTGACTTTC.

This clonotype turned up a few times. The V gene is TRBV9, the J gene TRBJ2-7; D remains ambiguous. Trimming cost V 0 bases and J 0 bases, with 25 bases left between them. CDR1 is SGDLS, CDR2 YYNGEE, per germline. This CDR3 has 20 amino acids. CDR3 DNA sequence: TGTGCCAGCAGCGTAGCCCCCTGGGATTCGGGCGGCAGGAGCTCCTACGAGCAGTACGTC. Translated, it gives CASSVAPWDSGGRSSYEQYV.

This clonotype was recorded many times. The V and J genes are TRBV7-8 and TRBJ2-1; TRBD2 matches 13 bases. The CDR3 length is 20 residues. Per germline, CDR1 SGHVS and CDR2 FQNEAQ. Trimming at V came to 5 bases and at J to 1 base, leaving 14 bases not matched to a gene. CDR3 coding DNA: TGTGCCAGCAGCGGATCCTCAGGACTAGCGGGAGCCCGGTCCTACAATGAGCAGTTCTTC. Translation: CASSGSSGLAGARSYNEQFF.

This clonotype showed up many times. The CDR3 nucleotides read TGTGCCAGCAGTAGCCGGGACAGGGGCGAGGATGAGCAGTTCTTC. It specifies CASSSRDRGEDEQFF. The chain is built from TRBV12-3 or TRBV12-4 and TRBJ2-1, with 10 nucleotides matching TRBD1. This CDR3 has 15 amino acids. V trimming: 5 bases; J trimming: 8 bases; junction bases outside the gene matches: 9.

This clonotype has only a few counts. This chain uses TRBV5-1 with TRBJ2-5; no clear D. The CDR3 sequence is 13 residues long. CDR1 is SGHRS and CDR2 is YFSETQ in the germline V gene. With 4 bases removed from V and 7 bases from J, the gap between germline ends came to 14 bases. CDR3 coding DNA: TGCGCCAGCAGCCCTCAGGCCGGTGTGACCCAGTACTTC. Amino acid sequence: CASSPQAGVTQYF.